These 19 T cell receptor beta chains came from one sample sequenced in a study of siplizumab effects on memory and regulatory T cells. The table came from immunoSEQ multiplex PCR; TCRdb's copy has only in-frame clones and leaves some out. Of around 110,000 clones listed, roughly 94% are singletons. The sequenced sample was non-Treg CD4+ T cells sorted from blood. The receptors were gathered from a human donor in good health.

V usage is TRBV2 and J usage is TRBJ2-2; either TRBD1 or TRBD2 may supply D (5 bases each). The germline gives CDR1 SNHLY, CDR2 FYNNEI. V gave up 6 bases and J gave up 0 bases, with 14 bases separating them. The CDR3 contains 16 residues. The CDR3 nucleotides read TGTGCCAGCAGCGAACTGGGACCGACGAACACCGGGGAGCTGTTTTTT. It encodes CASSELGPTNTGELFF.

The chain has TRBV6-6 and TRBJ1-1; 9 positions agree with TRBD1. CDR3 length: 15 amino acids. Germline V gene sequence: CDR1 MNHNY, CDR2 SVGAGI (reference sequence). The V gene end was trimmed by 6 bases and the J gene end by 6 bases; junction bases not matched to a gene: 11. CDR3 protein: CASRPIQGAGSEAFF. In DNA form, the CDR3 reads TGTGCCAGCAGACCAATACAGGGGGCGGGTTCTGAAGCTTTCTTT.

V and J are TRBV5-4 and TRBJ1-1; 7 bases match TRBD1. Germline-derived CDR1 and CDR2 are SGHNT and YYREEE (reference sequence). With V trimmed by 0 bases and J by 3 bases, 5 bases remained unmatched. There are 15 residues in the CDR3. The CDR3 region has the DNA TGTGCCAGCAGCTTGGGAGGGGGCTCGGACACTGAAGCTTTCTTT. This gives the protein CASSLGGGSDTEAFF.

The CDR3 DNA follows: TGTGCCAGCAGCGTAAGCCCGGGACAGAACTACGAGCAGTACTTC. Translating it yields CASSVSPGQNYEQYF. J is TRBJ2-7 and V is TRBV9; 7 bases map to TRBD1. This CDR3 region has 15 residues. V lost 1 base, J lost 3 bases, and 7 bases stayed unmatched. Germline loops: CDR1 SGDLS, CDR2 YYNGEE.

This chain joins TRBV9 and TRBJ1-2; 7 nucleotides line up with TRBD1. This CDR3 is 13 amino acids long. The germline V gene encodes CDR1 SGDLS and CDR2 YYNGEE. The V gene end was trimmed by 3 bases and the J gene end by 4 bases; junction bases not matched to a gene: 3. The CDR3 reads CASSAAGGYGYTF. The DNA for the CDR3 is TGTGCCAGCAGCGCGGCAGGGGGCTATGGCTACACCTTC.

The genes are TRBV4-1 and TRBJ2-1; a possible D gene is TRBD2 (7 bases). Germline V CDR1 and CDR2: MGHRA, YSYEKL. The germline V and J ends were trimmed by 5 bases and 5 bases, with 13 bases remaining between them. The CDR3 totals 14 residues. The CDR3 region has the DNA TGCGCCAGCAGCAGGGGGGGGATGAACAATGAGCAGTTCTTC. Translated, it gives CASSRGGMNNEQFF.

The chain has TRBV6-5 and TRBJ1-6, with 7 nucleotides matching TRBD1. Germline V gene lookup returns CDR1 MNHEY and CDR2 SVGAGI. The CDR3 runs 14 residues. V was clipped by 7 bases and J by 6 bases; unmatched bases: 6. The CDR3: CASTPDRANSPLHF. CDR3 nucleotide sequence: TGTGCCAGCACTCCTGACAGGGCTAATTCACCCCTCCACTTT.

The chain links TRBV6-6 to TRBJ1-4; D might be TRBD1 (5 bases). Germline CDR1 MNHNY, CDR2 SVGAGI (reference sequence). The V gene lost 5 bases and the J gene lost 7 bases, with 14 bases spanning the gap. The CDR3 consists of 14 residues. The CDR3 here is CASSGRGDGEKLFF. The CDR3 DNA is TGTGCCAGCAGTGGGAGAGGGGATGGTGAAAAACTGTTTTTT.

With regard to this clone: The same CDR3 arises from other DNA sequences in this sample as well. The chain joins TRBV2 to TRBJ2-7; D may be TRBD1 (5 bases). Germline CDR1 is SNHLY and CDR2 is FYNNEI. The CDR3 is 12 amino acids. Trimming shortened V by 2 bases and J by 4 bases, and 6 bases separated the two germline ends. In nucleotides, the CDR3 is TGTGCCAGCAGTGAATCAGGGTACGAGCAGTACTTC. Amino acids: CASSESGYEQYF.

This CDR3 reads CAISAVVRETEAFF. Written as DNA, the CDR3 is TGTGCCATCAGTGCCGTCGTCAGGGAAACTGAAGCTTTCTTT. The chain is built from TRBV10-3 and TRBJ1-1; D is perhaps TRBD1 (5 bases). The CDR3 is 14 amino acids. The germline V gene has CDR1 ENHRY and CDR2 SYGVKD. Trimming stripped 4 bases from V and 5 bases from J, with 14 bases between.

The gene calls are TRBV18 and TRBJ1-1, with 7 bases that match TRBD1. This CDR3 spans 13 amino acids. Germline V gene lookup returns CDR1 KGHSH and CDR2 LQKENI. The V gene end was trimmed by 6 bases and the J gene end by 4 bases; junction bases not matched to a gene: 5. The DNA for the CDR3 is TGTGCCAGCTCGAGAGGGGGCGGCACTGAAGCTTTCTTT. Translation: CASSRGGGTEAFF.

V is TRBV9 and J is TRBJ2-1; D is possibly TRBD1 (6 bases). The CDR3 totals 15 residues. The germline V gene encodes CDR1 SGDLS and CDR2 YYNGEE. V lost 0 bases and J lost 6, with 13 bases in between. CDR3: CASSVGHRVANEQFF. In DNA form, the CDR3 reads TGTGCCAGCAGCGTAGGCCACAGGGTGGCCAATGAGCAGTTCTTC.

The chain joins TRBV5-1 to TRBJ1-1; 7 bases map to TRBD1. This CDR3 has 14 residues. After removal of 4 bases from V and 1 base from J, the junction contained 4 bases not matched to a gene. Germline loops: CDR1 SGHRS, CDR2 YFSETQ. For the CDR3, the DNA is TGCGCCAGCAGCCCGGGACAGTCGAACACTGAAGCTTTCTTT. Translating gives CASSPGQSNTEAFF.

The chain links TRBV6-5 to TRBJ2-7; 7 bases line up with TRBD1. This CDR3 region has 14 residues. V gave up 7 bases and J gave up 5 bases; unmatched junction bases: 11. From germline, CDR1 is MNHEY and CDR2 SVGAGI. The CDR3 nucleotides read TGTGCCAGCAAGAGGGGGCGGCCGGACAACGAGCAGTACTTC. Protein: CASKRGRPDNEQYF.

The J gene is TRBJ2-7, the V gene TRBV7-6; 8 bases fit TRBD1. Germline CDR1 and CDR2: SGHVS and FNYEAQ. V lost 6 bases to trimming and J lost 4 bases; unmatched junction nucleotides: 8. This CDR3 is 14 amino acids long. CDR3 DNA: TGTGCCAGCAGTGTTCGACAGGGGTCTTACGAGCAGTACTTC. Residues: CASSVRQGSYEQYF.

This chain uses TRBV19 with TRBJ1-2; 10 bases line up with TRBD1. The CDR3 runs 15 residues. Losses at the gene ends were 4 bases for V and 2 bases for J; bases not matched to a gene: 4. Germline lookup yields CDR1 LNHDA and CDR2 SQIVND (reference sequence). CDR3 sequence reads: CASSTGTGVNYGYTF. The CDR3 DNA is TGTGCCAGTAGTACCGGGACAGGGGTCAACTATGGCTACACCTTC.

This sequence joins TRBV5-1 and TRBJ2-7, with 8 bases fitting TRBD2. The germline V gene encodes CDR1 SGHRS and CDR2 YFSETQ. V was clipped by 3 bases and J by 2 bases; unmatched bases: 4. This CDR3 has 14 amino acids. CDR3 sequence: CASSSRTSTYEQYF. The DNA for the CDR3 is TGCGCCAGCAGCTCCAGGACTAGCACCTACGAGCAGTACTTC.

This chain connects TRBV2 to TRBJ2-1; D uncertain. The CDR3 sequence is 11 residues long. Trimming cost V 3 bases and J 6 bases, with 3 bases left between them. Germline V CDR1 and CDR2: SNHLY, FYNNEI. The CDR3 loop reads CASSDFNEQFF. In nucleotides, the CDR3 is TGTGCCAGCAGTGATTTCAATGAGCAGTTCTTC.

The genes are TRBV7-9 and TRBJ1-1; no clear D. This CDR3 comprises 13 residues. Germline loops: CDR1 SEHNR, CDR2 FQNEAQ (reference sequence). V shed 4 bases and J shed 5 bases, with 11 bases lying between them. CDR3 region: CASSSPGVTEAFF. In DNA, the CDR3 is TGTGCCAGCAGCTCGCCCGGGGTGACTGAAGCTTTCTTT.